This T cell receptor beta chain was sequenced for a study of shared clonotypes between healthy human individuals. Study-wide background: Researchers assigned three CD4 naive, three CD4 memory, two CD8 naive and one CD8 memory plate to each donor.

Trimming cost V 1 base and J 2 bases, with 9 bases left between them. Germline V gives CDR1 SGHTA, CDR2 FQGNSA. CDR3 length equals 15 residues. Here immunoSEQ multiplex PCR was the method, and the copy in TCRdb shows in-frame clones only, minus some. The sample includes roughly 2,300,000 clones, around 92% seen only once; the top ten take more than 0.35%. This TCR was sampled from a young man in good health. Some clones in this sample may be carry-over from other donors' samples. Sequencing was performed on naive CD4+ T cells from PBMCs. Subset indicated: CD45RA+ positively selected. The V and J genes are TRBV7-2 and TRBJ2-4; no clear D gene. The CDR3 here is CASSLEAATKNIQYF. CDR3 bases: TGTGCCAGCAGCTTAGAGGCCGCAACCAAAAACATTCAGTACTTC. The complete variable domain, with remaining parts taken from reference TRBV7-2 and TRBJ2-4, reads GAGVSQSPSNKVTEKGKDVELRCDPISGHTALYWYRQSLGQGLEFLIYFQGNSAPDKSGLPSDRFSAERTGGSVSTLTIQRTQQEDSAVYLCASSLEAATKNIQYFGAGTRLSVL.